This T cell receptor (beta chain) derives from a study of T cells in Graves' hyperthyroidism and ophthalmopathy. Amplified TCR beta CDR3 regions came from RNA transcripts. RT-PCR in the first round (using the HTBI primer set) targeted the TCR CDR3. TCRdb redid the calling of the multiplex PCR reads with MiXCR, one entry per CDR3 protein. In the table there are some 500,000 distinct CDR3 sequences, less than 25% of which are singletons. This CDR3 region has 14 residues. Trimming took 4 bases from V and 4 from J, leaving 14 bases between them. The germline gives CDR1 MNHEY, CDR2 SMNVEV (reference sequence). This clonotype has at least ten counts.

The chain is built from TRBV27 and TRBJ2-7; possible D gene TRBD1, 6 bases. The sample was blood. This clonotype was sampled from a woman aged 25-40 years with Graves' ophthalmopathy. The CDR3 DNA is TGTGCCAGCAGTTCAGCGGACAGATTATACGAGCAGTACTTC. It encodes CASSSADRLYEQYF.